The text below deals with one TCR beta chain. The protocol was immunoSEQ multiplex PCR, while the TCRdb copy is restricted to in-frame clones and leaves out a portion. The sample has 320,000 or so clones; approximately 88% are singletons. This entry comes from a study of blood T cell repertoires in COVID-19. Donors were grouped by their self-reported clinical history. V lost 3 bases to trimming and J lost 5 bases, with 14 bases between them. The germline gives CDR1 KGHSH, CDR2 LQKENI. The CDR3 contains 14 residues. This chain links TRBV18 with TRBJ2-7; TRBD2 is a possible D gene (6 bases). This sequence was found in a man younger than 40 who had recovered from COVID-19. Material: PBMCs or T cells enriched from blood (not recorded which). The CDR3 loop is CASSPDPGVNEQYF. The CDR3 DNA follows: TGTGCCAGCTCACCCGACCCGGGAGTCAACGAGCAGTACTTC.